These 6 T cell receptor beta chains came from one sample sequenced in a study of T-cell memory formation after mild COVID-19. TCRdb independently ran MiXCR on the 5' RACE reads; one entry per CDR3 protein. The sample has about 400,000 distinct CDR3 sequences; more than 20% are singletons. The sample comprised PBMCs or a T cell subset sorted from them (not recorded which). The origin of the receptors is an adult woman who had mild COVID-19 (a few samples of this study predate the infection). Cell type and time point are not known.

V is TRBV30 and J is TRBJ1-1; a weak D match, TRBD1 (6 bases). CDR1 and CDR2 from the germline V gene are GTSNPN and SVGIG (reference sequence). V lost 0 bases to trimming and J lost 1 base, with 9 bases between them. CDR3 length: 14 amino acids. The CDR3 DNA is TGTGCCTGGAGTGTAGGAGGGGGGAACACTGAAGCTTTCTTT. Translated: CAWSVGGGNTEAFF.

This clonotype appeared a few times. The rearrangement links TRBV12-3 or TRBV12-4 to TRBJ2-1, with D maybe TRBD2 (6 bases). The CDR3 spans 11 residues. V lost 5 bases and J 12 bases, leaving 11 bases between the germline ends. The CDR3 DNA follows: TGTGCCAGCAGTCCCGAGCGGGTGCAGTTCTTC. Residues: CASSPERVQFF.

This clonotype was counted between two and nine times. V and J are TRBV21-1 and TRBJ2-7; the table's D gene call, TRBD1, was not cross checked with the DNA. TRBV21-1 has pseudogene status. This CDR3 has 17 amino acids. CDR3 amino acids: CASSNQKTGQGTYEQYF. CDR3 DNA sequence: TGTGCCAGCAGCAATCAAAAAACGGGACAGGGAACCTACGAGCAGTACTTC.

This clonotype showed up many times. The CDR3 sequence is CASSLGQIYEQYF. The CDR3 nucleotides are TGTGCCAGCAGCTTAGGGCAGATCTACGAGCAGTACTTC. V and J are TRBV7-9 and TRBJ2-7; D unresolved. CDR1 and CDR2 (germline): SEHNR, FQNEAQ (reference sequence). CDR3 length equals 13 residues. V was shortened by 1 base and J by 3 bases, with 7 bases between the two germline ends. Supplemented by reference TRBV7-9 and TRBJ2-7, the full variable domain reads DTGVSQNPRHKITKRGQNVTFRCDPISEHNRLYWYRQTLGQGPEFLTYFQNEAQLEKSRLLSDRFSAERPKGSFSTLEIQRTEQGDSAMYLCASSLGQIYEQYFGPGTRLTVT.

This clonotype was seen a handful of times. CDR3 amino acids: CASSPLAGDTYEQYF. The CDR3 DNA reads as TGTGCCAGCAGTCCCCTAGCCGGGGATACCTACGAGCAGTACTTC. J is TRBJ2-7 and V is TRBV6-5, with a possible D match to TRBD2 (5 bases). This CDR3 comprises 15 residues. Trimming took off 5 bases at V and 2 bases at J, with 16 bases between the two ends. The germline gives CDR1 MNHEY, CDR2 SVGAGI.

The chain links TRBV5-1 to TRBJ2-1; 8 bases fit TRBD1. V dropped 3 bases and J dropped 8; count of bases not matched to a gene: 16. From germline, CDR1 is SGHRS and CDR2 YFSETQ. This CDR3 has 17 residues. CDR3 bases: TGCGCCAGCAGCTGGGGCGGAGGCGGGACAGGTATCGATGAGCAGTTCTTC. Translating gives CASSWGGGGTGIDEQFF. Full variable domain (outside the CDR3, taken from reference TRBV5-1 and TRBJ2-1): KAGVTQTPRYLIKTRGQQVTLSCSPISGHRSVSWYQQTPGQGLQFLFEYFSETQRNKGNFPGRFSGRQFSNSRSEMNVSTLELGDSALYLCASSWGGGGTGIDEQFFGPGTRLTVL.